The 24 T cell receptor beta chains presented below share a single source sample, sequenced in a study of cytomegalovirus exposure and HLA in healthy donors. This PCR relied on a set of 60 Vbeta primers and 13 Jbeta primers. Sequenced by immunoSEQ multiplex PCR; TCRdb stores in-frame clones only, minus some. The sample lists fewer than 200,000 clones, approximately 81% occurring once. Sequencing used PBMCs. The source is a man younger than 45 in good health and CMV-seropositive.

The chain carries TRBV27 and TRBJ1-1; the D is unclear. Looked up from germline, CDR1 is MNHEY and CDR2 is SMNVEV (reference sequence). This CDR3 is 14 amino acids long. V was clipped by 8 bases and J by 5 bases, with 18 bases between them. This chain's CDR3 is CASALTLRGTEAFF. DNA of the CDR3: TGTGCCAGCGCTCTAACCCTTAGAGGGACTGAAGCTTTCTTT.

The V call is TRBV19, the J call TRBJ2-1, with D maybe TRBD2 (6 bases). There are 18 residues in the CDR3. Trimming stripped 5 bases from V and 0 bases from J, with 20 bases between. Germline V gives CDR1 LNHDA, CDR2 SQIVND (reference sequence). CDR3 DNA: TGTGCCAGTAGTTCCCCCCCCGGGAGCGGAAGCTCCTACAATGAGCAGTTCTTC. It yields the protein CASSSPPGSGSSYNEQFF.

This chain joins TRBV9 and TRBJ1-2; 7 bases are a match to TRBD1. CDR1 SGDLS and CDR2 YYNGEE come from the germline V gene. The CDR3 has 14 residues. V shed 5 bases, J shed 4 bases, and the junction held 8 bases outside the gene matches. As DNA, the CDR3 is TGTGCCAGCAGTCAAGACAGGGCAGGCTATGGCTACACCTTC. This gives the protein CASSQDRAGYGYTF.

The chain employs TRBV5-4 and TRBJ2-2; TRBD2 matches 12 bases. V lost 4 bases and J lost 3; bases outside the gene matches: 4. Germline CDR1 reads SGHNT; CDR2 reads YYREEE (reference sequence). There are 16 residues in the CDR3. CDR3 amino acids: CASSIRLAGDTGELFF. The CDR3 region has the DNA TGTGCCAGCAGCATTCGACTAGCGGGAGACACCGGGGAGCTGTTTTTT.

Comment on this clone: The junction and the germline gene differ at one end; a read error may be behind it. This sequence joins TRBV7-9 and TRBJ1-5; D gene unclear. CDR1 is SEHNR, CDR2 FQNEAQ, per germline (reference sequence). The CDR3 length is 15 residues. CDR3 region: CSSSLETVTNQPQHF. CDR3 coding DNA: TGTTCCAGCAGCTTAGAAACAGTCACTAATCAGCCCCAGCATTTT. Full variable domain (outside the CDR3, taken from reference TRBV7-9 and TRBJ1-5): DTGVSQNPRHKITKRGQNVTFRCDPISEHNRLYWYRQTLGQGPEFLTYFQNEAQLEKSRLLSDRFSAERPKGSFSTLEIQRTEQGDSAMYLCSSSLETVTNQPQHFGDGTRLSIL.

CDR3 nucleotide sequence: TGTGCCAGCAGGGCCCAGCGGGAGGTCTTCTACAATGAGCAGTTCTTC. Amino acid sequence: CASRAQREVFYNEQFF. This sequence joins TRBV7-2 and TRBJ2-1, with TRBD2 identical over 9 bases. Germline V lookup: CDR1 SGHTA, CDR2 FQGNSA. The CDR3 totals 16 residues. With V trimmed by 6 bases and J by 3 bases, 9 bases remained unmatched.

In this sample, this clone turned up once. The rearrangement joins TRBV12-5 to TRBJ2-1, with TRBD2 matching over 13 bases. The CDR3 runs to 15 residues. V lost 6 bases, J lost 7 bases, and 6 bases stayed unmatched. Germline V gives CDR1 LGHNT, CDR2 FRNRAP. The CDR3 DNA reads as TGTGCTAGTGGCTCGACTAGCGGGAGGAGGAATGAGCAGTTCTTC. Translating gives CASGSTSGRRNEQFF.

Only a few counts were recorded for this clone. The gene calls are TRBV4-3 and TRBJ1-5; no firm D call. V lost 0 bases and J lost 7, with 22 bases in between. This CDR3 region has 18 residues. The germline gives CDR1 LGHNA, CDR2 YSLEER. The CDR3 here is CASSQDRVTALPNQPQHF. In nucleotides, the CDR3 is TGCGCCAGCAGCCAAGATCGGGTGACGGCGTTACCCAACCAGCCCCAGCATTTT.

The rearrangement uses TRBV7-2 and TRBJ2-7, with 15 bases fitting TRBD2. This CDR3 region has 16 residues. J lost 4 bases, V lost 5 bases, and 6 bases had no gene match. CDR1 is SGHTA, CDR2 FQGNSA, per germline. As DNA, the CDR3 is TGTGCCAGCAGCAAAGGACTAGCGGGAGGGCAATACGAGCAGTACTTC. It specifies CASSKGLAGGQYEQYF. The complete variable domain, with remaining parts taken from reference TRBV7-2 and TRBJ2-7, reads GAGVSQSPSNKVTEKGKDVELRCDPISGHTALYWYRQSLGQGLEFLIYFQGNSAPDKSGLPSDRFSAERTGGSVSTLTIQRTQQEDSAVYLCASSKGLAGGQYEQYFGPGTRLTVT.

The V gene is TRBV19, the J gene TRBJ2-7, with TRBD2 identical over 7 bases. V shed 4 bases and J 4 bases; nucleotides not matched to a gene: 7. CDR3 length: 14 residues. CDR1 and CDR2 from the germline V gene are LNHDA and SQIVND (reference sequence). The CDR3 bases are TGTGCCAGTAGTAGCGGGACTACGTTATACGAGCAGTACTTC. Protein product: CASSSGTTLYEQYF.

The chain combines TRBV13 with TRBJ2-1, with TRBD2 matching over 11 bases. The CDR3 has 17 residues. V was clipped by 2 bases and J by 7 bases; unmatched bases: 10. The germline V gene encodes CDR1 PRHDT and CDR2 FYEKMQ (reference sequence). The CDR3 protein is CASSLSTTSGMGNEQFF. The CDR3 nucleotides are TGTGCCAGCAGCTTATCCACGACTAGCGGGATGGGTAATGAGCAGTTCTTC. The full variable domain, rest sourced from reference TRBV13 and TRBJ2-1, is AAGVIQSPRHLIKEKRETATLKCYPIPRHDTVYWYQQGPGQDPQFLISFYEKMQSDKGSIPDRFSAQQFSDYHSELNMSSLELGDSALYFCASSLSTTSGMGNEQFFGPGTRLTVL.

The chain carries TRBV19 and TRBJ1-4; tentatively, D is TRBD1 (6 bases). The CDR3 totals 15 residues. Between the trimmed V and J ends, which lost 6 bases and 5 bases, there was a span of 16 bases. Looked up from germline, CDR1 is LNHDA and CDR2 is SQIVND (reference sequence). CDR3: CASSITDRLNEKLFF. The CDR3 nucleotides are TGTGCCAGTAGCATTACCGACAGGCTGAATGAAAAACTGTTTTTT.

The V call is TRBV4-3, the J call TRBJ2-1; 10 bases map to TRBD2. The length of the CDR3 is 16 residues. Germline loops: CDR1 LGHNA, CDR2 YSLEER. The trim removed 1 base at V and 5 bases at J, leaving 5 bases unmatched. Here the CDR3 DNA reads TGCGCCAGCAGCCAAGGAGTAGCGGGAGGTAACAATGAGCAGTTCTTC. This translates into CASSQGVAGGNNEQFF.

The CDR3 DNA is TGTGCCACCAGCAGAGGATTATCTGCGAGGGATCCTGAAGCTTTCTTT. Amino acids: CATSRGLSARDPEAFF. This chain links TRBV15 with TRBJ1-1; D unclear. The germline V gene has CDR1 LNHNV and CDR2 YYDKDF (reference sequence). The CDR3 extends over 16 amino acids. Trimming pared 1 base from V and 6 bases from J, leaving 18 bases between.

The rearrangement links TRBV9 to TRBJ1-1; D is ambiguous. This CDR3 is built from 15 residues. V was pared by 0 bases and J by 3 bases, with 12 bases between. Germline-derived CDR1 and CDR2 are SGDLS and YYNGEE. The CDR3 sequence: CASSVEPNGDTEAFF. The CDR3 DNA follows: TGTGCCAGCAGCGTAGAGCCTAACGGGGACACTGAAGCTTTCTTT. Full variable domain (missing parts from reference TRBV9 and TRBJ1-1): DSGVTQTPKHLITATGQRVTLRCSPRSGDLSVYWYQQSLDQGLQFLIQYYNGEERAKGNILERFSAQQFPDLHSELNLSSLELGDSALYFCASSVEPNGDTEAFFGQGTRLTVV.

The CDR3 DNA sequence: TGTGCCAGCAGCTTGACTAGTGGGCGCCAAGAGACCCAGTACTTC. It specifies CASSLTSGRQETQYF. V is TRBV7-9 and J is TRBJ2-5, with D perhaps TRBD2 (6 bases). The germline gives CDR1 SEHNR, CDR2 FQNEAQ (reference sequence). The CDR3 runs to 15 residues. The V gene lost 3 bases and the J gene lost 1 base, with 12 bases spanning the gap.

The chain joins TRBV25-1 to TRBJ2-1, with 10 bases lining up with TRBD2. Looked up from germline, CDR1 is MGHDK and CDR2 is SYGVNS. V was clipped by 4 bases and J by 3 bases; unmatched bases: 3. This CDR3 contains 15 residues. CDR3 DNA sequence: TGTGCCAGCAGTGCAAGACTAGCGGGCTACAATGAGCAGTTCTTC. It specifies CASSARLAGYNEQFF.

The rearrangement uses TRBV10-3 and TRBJ2-7; TRBD1 agrees at 7 bases. Germline trimming cut 6 bases from V and 0 bases from J; bases unmatched to any gene: 5. The CDR3 covers 14 residues. Per the germline V gene, CDR1 is ENHRY and CDR2 is SYGVKD. The CDR3, as DNA: TGTGCCATCAGGACAGGGCCCAGCTCCTACGAGCAGTACTTC. Protein product: CAIRTGPSSYEQYF.

This clone appeared a single time. The J gene is TRBJ1-5, the V gene TRBV19; possibly TRBD1 for D (5 bases). The germline gives CDR1 LNHDA, CDR2 SQIVND (reference sequence). Trimming cost V 9 bases and J 0 bases, with 18 bases left between them. The CDR3 totals 16 residues. Written as DNA, the CDR3 is TGTGCCAGCCGCCCTAGGGGCCAGTATAGCAATCAGCCCCAGCATTTT. It specifies CASRPRGQYSNQPQHF.

The chain carries TRBV5-1 and TRBJ2-5, with D uncertain. V was clipped by 3 bases and J by 3 bases, with 12 bases between them. The CDR3 is 14 residues long. Germline CDR1 SGHRS, CDR2 YFSETQ. The CDR3 sequence is CASSSPGGKETQYF. The CDR3 DNA sequence: TGCGCCAGCAGCTCCCCCGGCGGCAAAGAGACCCAGTACTTC. Full variable domain (missing parts from reference TRBV5-1 and TRBJ2-5): KAGVTQTPRYLIKTRGQQVTLSCSPISGHRSVSWYQQTPGQGLQFLFEYFSETQRNKGNFPGRFSGRQFSNSRSEMNVSTLELGDSALYLCASSSPGGKETQYFGPGTRLLVL.

The chain joins TRBV9 to TRBJ1-5, with 11 bases matching TRBD1. The ends lost 0 bases at V and 6 bases at J; junction bases unmatched: 2. Per the germline V gene, CDR1 is SGDLS and CDR2 is YYNGEE. This CDR3 has 15 residues. The CDR3 is CASSVGTGGVQPQHF. DNA for the CDR3: TGTGCCAGCAGCGTAGGGACAGGGGGCGTTCAGCCCCAGCATTTT. Drawing the rest from reference TRBV9 and TRBJ1-5, the complete variable domain is DSGVTQTPKHLITATGQRVTLRCSPRSGDLSVYWYQQSLDQGLQFLIQYYNGEERAKGNILERFSAQQFPDLHSELNLSSLELGDSALYFCASSVGTGGVQPQHFGDGTRLSIL.

This chain joins TRBV2 and TRBJ1-2, with D maybe TRBD1 (6 bases). The CDR3 extends over 12 amino acids. Germline V gene sequence: CDR1 SNHLY, CDR2 FYNNEI. V was cut by 5 bases and J by 5 bases, with 9 bases left in between. CDR3 amino acids: CASSTQGYGYTF. The CDR3 DNA follows: TGTGCCAGCAGTACACAGGGTTATGGCTACACCTTC.

The chain combines TRBV7-3 with TRBJ2-1; 7 bases are shared with TRBD2. The CDR3 is made up of 14 amino acids. The V gene end was trimmed by 5 bases and the J gene end by 8 bases; junction bases not matched to a gene: 9. In germline, CDR1 is SGHTA, CDR2 FQGTGA. The CDR3, as DNA: TGTGCCAGCAGCGCCCCCTCCGGGAGGCATGAGCAGTTCTTC. Residues: CASSAPSGRHEQFF.

This clone has a single count. The chain combines TRBV7-2 with TRBJ1-5; unclear D gene. Germline V gene sequence: CDR1 SGHTA, CDR2 FQGNSA. The CDR3 has 14 amino acids. V lost 4 bases to trimming and J lost 0 bases, with 7 bases between them. The CDR3: CASSSSNSNQPQHF. As DNA, the CDR3 is TGTGCCAGCAGCTCGAGTAATAGCAATCAGCCCCAGCATTTT.